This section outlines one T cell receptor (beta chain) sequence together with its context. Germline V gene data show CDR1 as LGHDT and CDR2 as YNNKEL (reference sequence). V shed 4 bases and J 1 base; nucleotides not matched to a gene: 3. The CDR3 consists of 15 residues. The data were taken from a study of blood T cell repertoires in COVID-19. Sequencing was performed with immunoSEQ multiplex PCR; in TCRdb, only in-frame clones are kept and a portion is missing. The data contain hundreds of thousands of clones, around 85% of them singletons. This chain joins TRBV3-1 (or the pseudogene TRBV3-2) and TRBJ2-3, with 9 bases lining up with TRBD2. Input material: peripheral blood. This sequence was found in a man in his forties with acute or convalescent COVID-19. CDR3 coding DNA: TGTGCCAGCAGCCCTATAGCGGGGGGCACAGATACGCAGTATTTT. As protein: CASSPIAGGTDTQYF.